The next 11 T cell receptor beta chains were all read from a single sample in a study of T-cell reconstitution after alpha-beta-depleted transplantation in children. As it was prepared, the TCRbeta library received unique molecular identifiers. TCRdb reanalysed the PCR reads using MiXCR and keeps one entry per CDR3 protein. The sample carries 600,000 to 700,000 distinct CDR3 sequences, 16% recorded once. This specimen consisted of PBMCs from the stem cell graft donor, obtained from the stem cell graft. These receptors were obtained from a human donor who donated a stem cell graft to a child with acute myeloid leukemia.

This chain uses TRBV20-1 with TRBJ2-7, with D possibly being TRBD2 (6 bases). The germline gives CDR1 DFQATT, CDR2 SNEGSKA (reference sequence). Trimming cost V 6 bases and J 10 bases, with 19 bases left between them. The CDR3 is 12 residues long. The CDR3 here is CSAQEGLRDQYF. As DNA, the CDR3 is TGCAGTGCCCAGGAGGGGCTGCGGGACCAGTACTTC.

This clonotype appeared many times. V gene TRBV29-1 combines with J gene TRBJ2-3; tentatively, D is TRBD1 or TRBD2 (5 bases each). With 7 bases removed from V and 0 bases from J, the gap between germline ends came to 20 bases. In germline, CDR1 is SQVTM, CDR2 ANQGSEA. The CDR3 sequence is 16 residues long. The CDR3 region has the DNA TGCAGCGGATGTGGGGGTCCGGGGATCAGCACAGATACGCAGTATTTT. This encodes CSGCGGPGISTDTQYF.

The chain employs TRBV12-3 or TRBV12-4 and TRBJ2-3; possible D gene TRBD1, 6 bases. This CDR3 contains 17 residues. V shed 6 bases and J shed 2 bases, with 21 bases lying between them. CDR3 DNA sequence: TGTGCCAGCAGCCCTTCGACAGGCCCAGGCCACACAGATACGCAGTATTTT. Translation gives CASSPSTGPGHTDTQYF.

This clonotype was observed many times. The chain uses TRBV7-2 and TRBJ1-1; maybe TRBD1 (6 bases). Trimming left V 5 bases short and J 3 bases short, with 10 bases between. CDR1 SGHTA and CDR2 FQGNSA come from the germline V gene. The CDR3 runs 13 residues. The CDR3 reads CASSQTGDTEAFF. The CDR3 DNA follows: TGTGCCAGCAGCCAGACAGGTGACACTGAAGCTTTCTTT.

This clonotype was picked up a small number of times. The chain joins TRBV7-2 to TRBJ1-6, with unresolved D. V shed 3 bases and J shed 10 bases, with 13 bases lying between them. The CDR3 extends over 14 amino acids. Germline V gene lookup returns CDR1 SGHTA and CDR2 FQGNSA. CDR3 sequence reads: CASSFGLLGSPLHF. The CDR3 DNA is TGTGCCAGCAGCTTCGGGCTCCTGGGGTCACCCCTCCACTTT.

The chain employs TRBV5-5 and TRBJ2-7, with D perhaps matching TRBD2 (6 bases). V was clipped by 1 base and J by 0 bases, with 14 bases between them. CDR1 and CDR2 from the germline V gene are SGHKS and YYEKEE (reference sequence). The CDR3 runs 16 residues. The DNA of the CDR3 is TGTGCCAGCAGCTTGATAGCGGCTATCAGCTCCTACGAGCAGTACGTC. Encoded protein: CASSLIAAISSYEQYV.

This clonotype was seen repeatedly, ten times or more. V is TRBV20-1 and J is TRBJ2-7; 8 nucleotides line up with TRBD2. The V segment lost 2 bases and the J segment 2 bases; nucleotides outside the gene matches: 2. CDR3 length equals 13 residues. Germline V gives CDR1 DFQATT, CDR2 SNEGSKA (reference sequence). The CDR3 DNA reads TGCAGTGCTAGACTAGCGGGTACCTACGAGCAGTACGTC. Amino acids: CSARLAGTYEQYV.

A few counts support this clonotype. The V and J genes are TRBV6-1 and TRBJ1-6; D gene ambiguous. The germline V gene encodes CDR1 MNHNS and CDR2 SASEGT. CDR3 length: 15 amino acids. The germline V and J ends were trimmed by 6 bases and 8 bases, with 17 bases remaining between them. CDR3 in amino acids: CASRVPVPRDSPLHF. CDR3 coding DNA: TGTGCCAGCAGGGTACCTGTTCCTAGGGATTCACCCCTCCACTTT.

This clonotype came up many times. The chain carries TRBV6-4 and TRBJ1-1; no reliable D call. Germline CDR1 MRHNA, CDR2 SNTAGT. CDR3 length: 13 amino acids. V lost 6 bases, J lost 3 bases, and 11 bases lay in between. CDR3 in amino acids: CASSLDVYTEAFF. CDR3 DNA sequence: TGTGCCAGCAGCCTTGACGTCTACACTGAAGCTTTCTTT.

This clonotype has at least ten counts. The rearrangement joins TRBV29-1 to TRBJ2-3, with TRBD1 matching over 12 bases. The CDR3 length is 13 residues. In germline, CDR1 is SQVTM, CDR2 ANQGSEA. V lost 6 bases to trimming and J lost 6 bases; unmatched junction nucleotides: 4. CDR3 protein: CSVGTGGDDTQYF. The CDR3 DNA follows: TGCAGCGTCGGGACAGGGGGCGATGATACGCAGTATTTT.

The CDR3 loop reads CASSPLQNSPLHF. The CDR3 DNA reads TGTGCCAGCAGCCCCCTCCAGAATTCACCCCTCCACTTT. The rearrangement joins TRBV7-2 to TRBJ1-6; D gene uncertain. This CDR3 comprises 13 residues. Germline-derived CDR1 and CDR2 are SGHTA and FQGNSA. V dropped 5 bases and J dropped 7 bases, with 9 bases sitting between them.